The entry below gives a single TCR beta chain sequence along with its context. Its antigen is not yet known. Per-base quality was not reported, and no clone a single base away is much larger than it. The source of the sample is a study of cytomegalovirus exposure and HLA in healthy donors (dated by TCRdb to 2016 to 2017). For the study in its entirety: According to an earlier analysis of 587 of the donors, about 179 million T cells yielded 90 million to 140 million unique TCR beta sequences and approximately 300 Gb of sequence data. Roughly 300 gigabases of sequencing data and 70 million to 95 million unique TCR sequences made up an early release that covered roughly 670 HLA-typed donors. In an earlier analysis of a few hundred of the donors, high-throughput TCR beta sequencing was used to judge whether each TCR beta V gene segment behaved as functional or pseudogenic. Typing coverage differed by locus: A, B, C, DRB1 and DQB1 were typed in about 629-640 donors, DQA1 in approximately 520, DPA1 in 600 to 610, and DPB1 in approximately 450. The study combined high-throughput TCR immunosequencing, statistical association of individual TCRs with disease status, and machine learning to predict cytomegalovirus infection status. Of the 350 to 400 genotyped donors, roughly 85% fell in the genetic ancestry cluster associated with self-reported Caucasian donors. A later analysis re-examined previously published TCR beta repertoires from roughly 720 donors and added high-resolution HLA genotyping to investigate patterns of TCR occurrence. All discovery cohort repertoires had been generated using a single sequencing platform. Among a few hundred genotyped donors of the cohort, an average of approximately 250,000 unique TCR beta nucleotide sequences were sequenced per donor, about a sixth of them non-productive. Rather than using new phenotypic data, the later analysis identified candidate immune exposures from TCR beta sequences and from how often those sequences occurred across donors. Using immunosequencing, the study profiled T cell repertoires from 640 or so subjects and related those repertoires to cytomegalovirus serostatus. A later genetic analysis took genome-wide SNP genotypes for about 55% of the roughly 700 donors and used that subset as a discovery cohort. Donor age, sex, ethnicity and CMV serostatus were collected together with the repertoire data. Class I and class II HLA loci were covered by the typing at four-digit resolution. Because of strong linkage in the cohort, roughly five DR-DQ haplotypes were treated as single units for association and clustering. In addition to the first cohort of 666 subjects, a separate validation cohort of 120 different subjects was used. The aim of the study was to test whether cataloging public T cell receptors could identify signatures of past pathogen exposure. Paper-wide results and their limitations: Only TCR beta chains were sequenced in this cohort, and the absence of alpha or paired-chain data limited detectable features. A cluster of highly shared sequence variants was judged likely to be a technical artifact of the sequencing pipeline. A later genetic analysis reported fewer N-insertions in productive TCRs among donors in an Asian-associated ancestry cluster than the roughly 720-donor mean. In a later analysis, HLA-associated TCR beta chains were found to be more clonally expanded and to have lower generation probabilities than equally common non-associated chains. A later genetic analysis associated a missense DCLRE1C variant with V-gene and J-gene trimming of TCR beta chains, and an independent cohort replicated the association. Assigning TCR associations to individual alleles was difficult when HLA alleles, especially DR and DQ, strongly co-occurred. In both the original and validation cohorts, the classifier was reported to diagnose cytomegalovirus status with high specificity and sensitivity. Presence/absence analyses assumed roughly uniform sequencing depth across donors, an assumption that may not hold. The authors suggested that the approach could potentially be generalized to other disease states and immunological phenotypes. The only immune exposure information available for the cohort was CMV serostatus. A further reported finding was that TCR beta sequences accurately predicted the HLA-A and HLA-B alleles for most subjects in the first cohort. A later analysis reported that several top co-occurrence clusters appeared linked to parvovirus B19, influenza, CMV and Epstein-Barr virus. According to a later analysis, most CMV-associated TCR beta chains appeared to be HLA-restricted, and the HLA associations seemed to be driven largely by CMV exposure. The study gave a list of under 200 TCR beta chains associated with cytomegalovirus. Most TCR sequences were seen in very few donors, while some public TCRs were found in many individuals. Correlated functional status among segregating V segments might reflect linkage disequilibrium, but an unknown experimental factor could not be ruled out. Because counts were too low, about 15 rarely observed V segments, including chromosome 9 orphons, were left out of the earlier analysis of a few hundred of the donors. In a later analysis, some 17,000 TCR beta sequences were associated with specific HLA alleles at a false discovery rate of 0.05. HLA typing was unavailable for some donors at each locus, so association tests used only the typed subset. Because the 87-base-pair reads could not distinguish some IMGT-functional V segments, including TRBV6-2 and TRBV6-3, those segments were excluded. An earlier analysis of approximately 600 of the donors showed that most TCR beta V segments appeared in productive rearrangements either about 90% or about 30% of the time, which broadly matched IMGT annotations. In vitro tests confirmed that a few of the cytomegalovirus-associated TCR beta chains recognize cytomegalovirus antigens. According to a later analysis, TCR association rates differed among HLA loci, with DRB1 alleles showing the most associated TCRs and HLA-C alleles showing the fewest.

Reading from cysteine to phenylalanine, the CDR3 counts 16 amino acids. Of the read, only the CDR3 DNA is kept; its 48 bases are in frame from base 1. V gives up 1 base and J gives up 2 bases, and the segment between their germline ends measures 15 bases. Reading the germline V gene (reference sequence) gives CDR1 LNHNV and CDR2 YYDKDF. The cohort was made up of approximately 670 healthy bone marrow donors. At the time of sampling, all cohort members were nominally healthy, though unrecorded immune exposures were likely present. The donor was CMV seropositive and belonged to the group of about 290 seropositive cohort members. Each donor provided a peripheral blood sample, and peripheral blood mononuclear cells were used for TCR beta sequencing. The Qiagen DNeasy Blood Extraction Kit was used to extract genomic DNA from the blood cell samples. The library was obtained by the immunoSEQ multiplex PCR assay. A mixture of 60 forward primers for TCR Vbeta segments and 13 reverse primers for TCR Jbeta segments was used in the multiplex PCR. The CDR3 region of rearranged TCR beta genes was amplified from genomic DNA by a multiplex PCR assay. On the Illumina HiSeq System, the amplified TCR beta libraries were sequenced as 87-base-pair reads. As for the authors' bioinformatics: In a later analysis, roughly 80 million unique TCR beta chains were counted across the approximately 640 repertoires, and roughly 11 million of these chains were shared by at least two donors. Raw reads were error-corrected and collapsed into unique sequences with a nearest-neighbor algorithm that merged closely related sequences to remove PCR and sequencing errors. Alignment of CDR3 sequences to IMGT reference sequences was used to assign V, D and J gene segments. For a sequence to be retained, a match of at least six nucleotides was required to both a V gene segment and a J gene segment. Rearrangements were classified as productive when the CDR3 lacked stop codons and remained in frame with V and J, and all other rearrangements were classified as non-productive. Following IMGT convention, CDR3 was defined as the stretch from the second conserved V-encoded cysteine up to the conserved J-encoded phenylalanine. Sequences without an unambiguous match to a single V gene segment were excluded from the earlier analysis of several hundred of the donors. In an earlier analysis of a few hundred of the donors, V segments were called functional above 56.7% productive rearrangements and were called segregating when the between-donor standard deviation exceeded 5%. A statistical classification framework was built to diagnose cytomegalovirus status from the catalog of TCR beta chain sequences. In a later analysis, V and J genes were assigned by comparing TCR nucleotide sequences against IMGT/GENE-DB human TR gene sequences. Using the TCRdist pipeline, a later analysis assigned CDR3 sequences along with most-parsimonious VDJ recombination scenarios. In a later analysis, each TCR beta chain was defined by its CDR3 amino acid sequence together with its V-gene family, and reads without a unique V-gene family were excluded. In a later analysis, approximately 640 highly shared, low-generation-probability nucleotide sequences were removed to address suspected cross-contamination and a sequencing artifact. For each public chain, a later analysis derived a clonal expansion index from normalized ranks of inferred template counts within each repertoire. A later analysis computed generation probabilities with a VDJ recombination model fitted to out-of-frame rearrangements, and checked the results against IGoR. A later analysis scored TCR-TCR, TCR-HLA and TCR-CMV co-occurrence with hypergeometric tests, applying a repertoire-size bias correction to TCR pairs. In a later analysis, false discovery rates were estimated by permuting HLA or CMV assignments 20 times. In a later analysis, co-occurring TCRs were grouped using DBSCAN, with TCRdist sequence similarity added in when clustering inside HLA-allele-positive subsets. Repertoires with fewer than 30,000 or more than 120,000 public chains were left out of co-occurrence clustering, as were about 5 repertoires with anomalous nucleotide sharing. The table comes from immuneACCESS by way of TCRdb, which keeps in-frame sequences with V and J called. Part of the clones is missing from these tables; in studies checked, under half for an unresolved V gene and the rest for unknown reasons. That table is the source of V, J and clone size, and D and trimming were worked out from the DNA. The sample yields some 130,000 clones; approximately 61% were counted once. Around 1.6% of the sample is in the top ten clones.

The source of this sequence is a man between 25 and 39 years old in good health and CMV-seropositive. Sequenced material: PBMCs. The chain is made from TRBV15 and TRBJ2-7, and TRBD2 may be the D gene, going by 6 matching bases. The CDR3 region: CATSRGGTVFPYEQYF. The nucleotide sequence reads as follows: TGTGCCACCAGCAGAGGGGGGACTGTCTTCCCCTACGAGCAGTACTTC.